This T cell receptor (beta chain) was identified in a study of OX40 agonist ivuxolimab in advanced cancers. The V segment lost 7 bases and the J segment 5 bases; nucleotides outside the gene matches: 1. This CDR3 has 11 residues. CDR1 SGHTA and CDR2 FQGNSA come from the germline V gene. Libraries were prepared by immunoSEQ multiplex PCR; TCRdb keeps only in-frame clonotypes and omits some of them. The sample records about 47,000 clones, 84% being singletons. This rearrangement joins TRBV7-2 to TRBJ2-5, with 7 bases aligning to TRBD1. Sequencing was performed on CD4+ or CD8+ T cells sorted from blood, taken in a trial of the OX40 agonist ivuxolimab. This sequence originates from an adult with an advanced solid tumor such as melanoma, head and neck, liver or kidney cancer. CDR3 nucleotides: TGTGCCAGCATGACAGGGGAGACCCAGTACTTC. It yields the protein CASMTGETQYF. The whole variable domain, remainder taken from reference TRBV7-2 and TRBJ2-5, is GAGVSQSPSNKVTEKGKDVELRCDPISGHTALYWYRQSLGQGLEFLIYFQGNSAPDKSGLPSDRFSAERTGGSVSTLTIQRTQQEDSAVYLCASMTGETQYFGPGTRLLVL.